This entry lists 25 T cell receptor beta chains sequenced from one sample in a study of tumor-infiltrating lymphocytes in oesophageal squamous cell carcinoma. TCRdb fed the PCR reads into MiXCR, producing one record per CDR3 protein. Among under 20,000 distinct CDR3 sequences listed, roughly 40% were seen once. Sequencing was carried out using normal esophageal tissue next to the tumor. Receptors originate from a female donor with esophageal squamous cell carcinoma.

This sequence joins TRBV12-5 and TRBJ2-4; D remains ambiguous. There are 13 residues in the CDR3. Trimming removed 1 base at V and 13 bases at J, with 14 bases between. Germline values: CDR1 LGHNT, CDR2 FRNRAP. The CDR3 sequence: CASGLGRFNEQYF. The CDR3 DNA is TGTGCTAGTGGTTTGGGGAGATTCAATGAGCAGTACTTC.

This clonotype occurred once. The chain is built from TRBV6-8 and TRBJ2-6, with 7 bases identical to TRBD1. The DNA matches TRBJ2-1 better at its end, which makes the J call doubtful. CDR1 is MNHGY and CDR2 is SAAAGT in the germline V gene. This CDR3 comprises 14 residues. The CDR3 bases are TGTGCCAGCATCCTGGGACAGAATTACTACGAGCAGTTCTTC. It yields the protein CASILGQNYYEQFF.

This clonotype is classed as medium-sized. The rearrangement uses TRBV7-8 and TRBJ2-7; D may be TRBD1 (5 bases). V was shortened by 1 base and J by 2 bases, with 15 bases between the two germline ends. The CDR3 is 16 residues long. Germline CDR1 is SGHVS and CDR2 is FQNEAQ. CDR3 region: CASSLGGSGSAYEQYF. In nucleotides, the CDR3 is TGTGCCAGCAGCTTAGGGGGATCAGGGTCAGCCTACGAGCAGTACTTC.

The J gene is TRBJ2-3, the V gene TRBV5-1; D gene ambiguous. V was clipped by 2 bases and J by 3 bases, with 10 bases between them. Per germline, CDR1 SGHRS and CDR2 YFSETQ. There are 14 residues in the CDR3. The DNA of the CDR3 is TGCGCCAGCAGCTTTGGGCAGGTGACAGATACGCAGTATTTT. It encodes CASSFGQVTDTQYF. The variable domain in full, completed from reference TRBV5-1 and TRBJ2-3, reads KAGVTQTPRYLIKTRGQQVTLSCSPISGHRSVSWYQQTPGQGLQFLFEYFSETQRNKGNFPGRFSGRQFSNSRSEMNVSTLELGDSALYLCASSFGQVTDTQYFGPGTRLTVL.

About this clonotype itself: The conserved closing phenylalanine or tryptophan is absent in this CDR3, likely reflecting a read error. The DNA is omitted, as the CDR3 cannot be located on it reliably, and the CDR3 follows TCRdb's listing. CDR3 region: CASSEISRSSTSGQ. The genes are TRBV6-1 and TRBJ1-1; TRBD1 is the table's D call and was not checked against the DNA. CDR1 and CDR2 (germline): MNHNS, SASEGT. The CDR3 comprises 14 residues, both ends counted.

The chain links TRBV5-1 to TRBJ2-3; a possible D gene is TRBD1 (5 bases). From germline, CDR1 is SGHRS and CDR2 YFSETQ. Deletions cut 0 bases from V and 4 bases from J, with 9 bases between. The CDR3 length is 14 residues. In nucleotides, the CDR3 is TGCGCCAGCAGCTTGGAAAGGGGTCCAGATACGCAGTATTTT. It translates to CASSLERGPDTQYF.

This sequence joins TRBV6-1 and TRBJ2-5; D possibly corresponds to TRBD2 (6 bases). TRBJ2-1 matches the DNA end more closely, so the J call is doubtful. This CDR3 is built from 13 residues. Germline loops: CDR1 MNHNS, CDR2 SASEGT. CDR3 loop: CASSEGPGDEQFF. CDR3 nucleotides: TGTGCCAGCAGTGAAGGACCGGGAGATGAGCAGTTCTTC.

Ten or more counts support this clonotype. The chain is built from TRBV5-4 and TRBJ2-1; no reliable D call. This CDR3 comprises 14 residues. Between the trimmed V and J ends, which lost 4 bases and 5 bases, there was a span of 13 bases. Germline CDR1 and CDR2: SGHNT and YYREEE (reference sequence). CDR3 sequence: CASSNRPRDNEQFF. The CDR3 bases are TGTGCCAGCAGCAACCGTCCTCGGGACAATGAGCAGTTCTTC.

This clonotype came up many times. The J gene is TRBJ1-1, the V gene TRBV19; 11 bases line up with TRBD1. Trimming at V came to 6 bases and at J to 0 bases, leaving 6 bases not matched to a gene. Germline CDR1 and CDR2: LNHDA and SQIVND (reference sequence). The CDR3 totals 16 residues. As DNA, the CDR3 is TGTGCCAGTAGCCCGGGACAGGGGGGAATGAACACTGAAGCTTTCTTT. This codes for CASSPGQGGMNTEAFF.

This chain joins TRBV7-2 and TRBJ2-5; possible D gene TRBD2, 6 bases. Germline values: CDR1 SGHTA, CDR2 FQGNSA. CDR3 length: 14 residues. The germline V and J ends were trimmed by 7 bases and 2 bases, with 14 bases remaining between them. In DNA, the CDR3 is TGTGCCAGCACAAAGCCGCGGGGACAAGAGACCCAGTACTTC. This encodes CASTKPRGQETQYF.

This clonotype was counted at least ten times. The chain employs TRBV6-6 and TRBJ2-7, with TRBD2 matching over 10 bases. The CDR3 runs to 18 residues. With V trimmed by 2 bases and J by 3 bases, 13 bases remained unmatched. Looked up from germline, CDR1 is MNHNY and CDR2 is SVGAGI (reference sequence). CDR3 sequence reads: CASSYRRSSGSLIYEQYF. CDR3 coding DNA: TGTGCCAGCAGTTACCGCCGGTCTAGCGGGAGCCTGATCTACGAGCAGTACTTC.

This clonotype was seen only a few times. The chain joins TRBV28 to TRBJ2-5; D is perhaps TRBD1 (5 bases). CDR1 MDHEN and CDR2 SYDVKM come from the germline V gene. The length of the CDR3 is 12 residues. Trimming pared 5 bases from V and 4 bases from J, leaving 8 bases between. This CDR3 is CASSAGRETQYF. CDR3 DNA sequence: TGTGCCAGCAGTGCAGGGCGAGAGACCCAGTACTTC.

In the case of this clonotype: This CDR3 fails to terminate in the conserved phenylalanine or tryptophan, so it likely reflects a read error. No DNA is shown, since the ends of the CDR3 on it are uncertain; the CDR3 is the one TCRdb lists. The chain joins TRBV6-1 to TRBJ2-7; the table's TRBD1 call for D was not verified on the DNA. Per the germline V gene, CDR1 is MNHNS and CDR2 is SASEGT. Termini included, the CDR3 measures 18 amino acids. The CDR3 protein is CASSEAAGGNKNIQYFGA.

By sample share, this clonotype is medium-sized (0.01 to 0.1%). The chain recombines TRBV10-3 with TRBJ2-6, with D possibly matching TRBD2 (7 bases). Germline loops: CDR1 ENHRY, CDR2 SYGVKD. This CDR3 contains 16 residues. Trimming removed 0 bases at V and 11 bases at J, with 17 bases between. The CDR3 here is CAISESGGAQAHVLTF. The DNA for the CDR3 is TGTGCCATCAGTGAGTCGGGGGGGGCGCAAGCCCACGTCCTGACTTTC.

Only one count was recorded for this clonotype. CDR3 nucleotides: TGTGCCAGCAGCTTGAGGGCAGTGACCTACGAGCAGTTCTTC. Translating it yields CASSLRAVTYEQFF. The chain joins TRBV7-2 to TRBJ2-4; possibly TRBD2 for D (5 bases). TRBJ2-1 explains the end of the DNA better; the J call may be wrong. Germline V gene lookup returns CDR1 SGHTA and CDR2 FQGNSA. The CDR3 loop spans 14 amino acids.

This clonotype was observed at least ten times. The chain carries TRBV7-3 and TRBJ2-3; possible D gene TRBD2, 6 bases. Germline V CDR1 and CDR2: SGHTA, FQGTGA. V gave up 1 base and J gave up 4 bases, with 12 bases separating them. The CDR3 sequence is 15 residues long. CDR3 DNA sequence: TGTGCCAGCAGCTTAAGTGGCCCGGGGGCAGATACGCAGTATTTT. It codes for CASSLSGPGADTQYF. Full variable domain (rest looked up from reference TRBV7-3 and TRBJ2-3): GAGVSQTPSNKVTEKGKYVELRCDPISGHTALYWYRQSLGQGPEFLIYFQGTGAADDSGLPNDRFFAVRPEGSVSTLKIQRTERGDSAVYLCASSLSGPGADTQYFGPGTRLTVL.

The chain employs TRBV18 and TRBJ2-5; 14 bases match TRBD2. The CDR3 contains 16 residues. Per the germline V gene, CDR1 is KGHSH and CDR2 is LQKENI. The J segment lost 11 bases and the V segment lost 4 bases, leaving 12 bases of the junction unmatched. CDR3 residues: CASSQPGTSGSREQYF. The CDR3 nucleotides are TGTGCCAGCTCACAACCTGGGACTAGCGGGAGTCGTGAGCAGTACTTC.

In its sample, this clonotype was seen many times. The V and J genes are TRBV10-1 and TRBJ2-3, with 8 bases that match TRBD2. This CDR3 contains 15 residues. Looked up from germline, CDR1 is WNHNN and CDR2 is SYGVQD (reference sequence). Losses at the gene ends were 8 bases for V and 3 bases for J; bases not matched to a gene: 10. The DNA for the CDR3 is TGCGCCAGCCAAAAAGCGGGAGACGGGACAGATACGCAGTATTTT. This encodes CASQKAGDGTDTQYF.

This clonotype turned up a few times. The chain carries TRBV7-9 and TRBJ2-3; D gene unclear. Germline V gene lookup returns CDR1 SEHNR and CDR2 FQNEAQ (reference sequence). The CDR3 contains 16 residues. Trimming took off 5 bases at V and 1 base at J, with 16 bases between the two ends. Here the CDR3 DNA reads TGTGCCAGCAGCCCCGGGCGTATGAGCGGCACAGATACGCAGTATTTT. Its translation is CASSPGRMSGTDTQYF.

The chain is built from TRBV10-3 and TRBJ2-5; D not resolved. The end of the DNA fits TRBJ1-1 better, so the J call may be wrong. CDR3 length equals 16 residues. The germline CDR1 and CDR2 sequences are ENHRY and SYGVKD. The CDR3 spells CAISESQLDLNTEAFF. As DNA, the CDR3 is TGTGCCATCAGTGAATCACAGCTAGACCTGAACACTGAAGCTTTCTTT.

This clonotype was detected ten times or more. The rearrangement links TRBV25-1 to TRBJ1-4; perhaps TRBD1 as D (5 bases). The ends were cut back, 1 base at V and 6 bases at J, with 9 bases in the middle. The germline V gene encodes CDR1 MGHDK and CDR2 SYGVNS. The CDR3 length is 14 residues. CDR3 loop: CASSEWTQDEKLFF. The CDR3 DNA is TGTGCCAGCAGTGAATGGACACAGGATGAAAAACTGTTTTTT.

With respect to this clonotype: An end of the junction differs from the germline gene, which may be a read error. The chain joins TRBV6-7 to TRBJ1-6; 7 bases fit TRBD1. TRBV6-7 is marked as an open reading frame, function uncertain. This CDR3 region has 9 residues. CDR3 sequence reads: CASSYPRGF. CDR3 in DNA: TGTGCCAGCAGTTACCCCAGGGGGTTT.

This clonotype is categorized as medium-sized. A read error may produce the germline difference seen at one junction end. CDR3 coding DNA: TGTGCTAGCAGCATTGAACAGGGCCACTATGGCTACACCTTC. This encodes CASSIEQGHYGYTF. V gene TRBV7-7 combines with J gene TRBJ1-2; weak D call: TRBD1 (6 bases). Per the germline V gene, CDR1 is SSHAT and CDR2 is FNYEAQ (reference sequence). CDR3 length equals 14 residues.

Here the CDR3 reads CASSSSPGANVLTF. The CDR3 DNA follows: TGTGCCAGCAGCTCTTCCCCTGGGGCCAACGTCCTGACTTTC. The chain recombines TRBV7-3 with TRBJ2-6; D not resolved. V was trimmed by 4 bases and J by 2 bases, leaving 6 bases between them. This CDR3 comprises 14 residues. Germline V gene data show CDR1 as SGHTA and CDR2 as FQGTGA. Filled out from reference TRBV7-3 and TRBJ2-6, the complete variable domain reads GAGVSQTPSNKVTEKGKYVELRCDPISGHTALYWYRQSLGQGPEFLIYFQGTGAADDSGLPNDRFFAVRPEGSVSTLKIQRTERGDSAVYLCASSSSPGANVLTFGAGSRLTVL.

This chain links TRBV7-2 with TRBJ1-5; no reliable D call. Germline values: CDR1 SGHTA, CDR2 FQGNSA. Deletions cut 1 base from V and 4 bases from J, with 11 bases between. The CDR3 has 15 amino acids. DNA for the CDR3: TGTGCCAGCAGCTTAGGTGGACGCCGAAATCAGCCCCAGCATTTT. This sequence encodes CASSLGGRRNQPQHF.